This T cell receptor beta chain stems from a study of blood T cell repertoires in COVID-19. Here immunoSEQ multiplex PCR was the method, and the copy in TCRdb shows in-frame clones only, minus some. The top ten clones hold around 4.4% of a sample with fewer than 350,000 clones, 65% to 90% of them seen once. The CDR3 loop spans 17 amino acids. Germline V gene data show CDR1 as KGHSH and CDR2 as LQKENI. The V and J ends lost 3 bases and 4 bases respectively, with 21 bases between them. Participants came from 20 to 25 US areas, aged about 18 to 95 years. V gene TRBV18 combines with J gene TRBJ1-1; D uncertain. The sequenced material came from PBMCs or T cells enriched from blood (not recorded which). The sequence was collected from a middle-aged woman with acute COVID-19. CDR3 protein: CASSPSEGVVSTTEAFF. In DNA, the CDR3 is TGTGCCAGCTCACCCTCGGAGGGTGTAGTTTCGACCACTGAAGCTTTCTTT.